This T cell receptor (beta chain) came from a study of cytomegalovirus exposure and HLA in healthy donors. At the level of the study: An early release of data contained around 80 million unique TCRs, which came from HLA-typed donors. Study observations and caveats: What TCR beta sequences reportedly achieved was accurate prediction of HLA-A and HLA-B alleles in most subjects.

From germline, CDR1 is LNHNV and CDR2 YYDKDF (reference sequence). The CDR3 extends over 14 amino acids. The V and J ends lost 3 bases and 1 base respectively, with 10 bases between them. In the case of this clone: Its antigen is as yet unknown.

PCR employed 60 Vbeta and 13 Jbeta primers. Sequencing used immunoSEQ multiplex PCR; TCRdb keeps in-frame clones, though not all of them. This repertoire shows some 130,000 clones, almost 85% found once; its top ten account for under 3%. The receptor was isolated from a boy aged 2-9 years in good health and CMV-seronegative. The chain couples TRBV15 to TRBJ2-7; D is perhaps TRBD1 (6 bases). Sequencing was performed on PBMCs. CDR3 loop: CATSSDRLSYEQYF. The CDR3 DNA reads as TGTGCCACCAGCAGCGACAGGTTATCCTACGAGCAGTACTTC.